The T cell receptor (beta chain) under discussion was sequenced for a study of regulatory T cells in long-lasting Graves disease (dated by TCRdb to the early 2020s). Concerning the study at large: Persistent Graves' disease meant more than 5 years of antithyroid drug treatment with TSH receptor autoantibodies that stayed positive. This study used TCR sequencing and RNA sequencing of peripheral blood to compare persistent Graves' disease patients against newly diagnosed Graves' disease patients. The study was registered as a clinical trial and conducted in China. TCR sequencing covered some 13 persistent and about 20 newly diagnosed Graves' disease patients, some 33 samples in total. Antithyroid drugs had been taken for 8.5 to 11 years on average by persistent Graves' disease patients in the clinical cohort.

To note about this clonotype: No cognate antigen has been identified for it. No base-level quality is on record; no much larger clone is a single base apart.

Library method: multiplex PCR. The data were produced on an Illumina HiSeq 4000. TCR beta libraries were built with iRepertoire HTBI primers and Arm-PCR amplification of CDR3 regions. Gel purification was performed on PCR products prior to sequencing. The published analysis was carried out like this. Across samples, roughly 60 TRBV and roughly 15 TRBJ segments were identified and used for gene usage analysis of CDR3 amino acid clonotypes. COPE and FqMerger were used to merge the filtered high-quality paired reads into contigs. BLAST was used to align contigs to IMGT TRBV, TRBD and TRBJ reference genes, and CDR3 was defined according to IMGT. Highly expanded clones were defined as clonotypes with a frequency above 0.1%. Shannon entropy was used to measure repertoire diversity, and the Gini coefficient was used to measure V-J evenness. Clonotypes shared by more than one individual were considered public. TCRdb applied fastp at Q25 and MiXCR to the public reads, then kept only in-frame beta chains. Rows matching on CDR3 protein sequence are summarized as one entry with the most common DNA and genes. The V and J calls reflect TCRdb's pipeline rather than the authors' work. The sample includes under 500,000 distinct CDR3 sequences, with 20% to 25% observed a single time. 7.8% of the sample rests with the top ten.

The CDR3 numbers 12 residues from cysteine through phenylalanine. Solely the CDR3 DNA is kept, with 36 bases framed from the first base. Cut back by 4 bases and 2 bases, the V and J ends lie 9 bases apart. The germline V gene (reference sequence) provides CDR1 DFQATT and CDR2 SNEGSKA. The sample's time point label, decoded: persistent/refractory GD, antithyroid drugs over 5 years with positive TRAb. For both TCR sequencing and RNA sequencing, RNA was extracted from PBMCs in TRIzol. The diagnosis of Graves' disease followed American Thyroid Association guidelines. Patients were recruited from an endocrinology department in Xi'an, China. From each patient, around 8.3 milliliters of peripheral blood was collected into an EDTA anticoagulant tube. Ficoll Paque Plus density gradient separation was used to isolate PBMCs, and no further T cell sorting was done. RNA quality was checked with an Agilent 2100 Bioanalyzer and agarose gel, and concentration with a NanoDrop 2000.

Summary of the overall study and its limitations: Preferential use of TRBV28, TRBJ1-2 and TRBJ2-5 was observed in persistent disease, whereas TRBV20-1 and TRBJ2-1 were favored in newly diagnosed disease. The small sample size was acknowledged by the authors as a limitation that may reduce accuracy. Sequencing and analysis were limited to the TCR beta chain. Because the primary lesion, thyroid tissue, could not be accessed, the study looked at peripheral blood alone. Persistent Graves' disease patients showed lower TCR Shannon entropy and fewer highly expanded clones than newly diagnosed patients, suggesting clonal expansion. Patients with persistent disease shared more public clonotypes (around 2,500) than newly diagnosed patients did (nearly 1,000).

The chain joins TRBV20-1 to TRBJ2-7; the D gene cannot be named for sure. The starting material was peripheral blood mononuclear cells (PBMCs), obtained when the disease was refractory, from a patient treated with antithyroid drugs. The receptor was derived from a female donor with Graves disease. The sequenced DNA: TGCAGTGCTATACCGGGCCCCTACGAGCAGTACTTC. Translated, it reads CSAIPGPYEQYF.